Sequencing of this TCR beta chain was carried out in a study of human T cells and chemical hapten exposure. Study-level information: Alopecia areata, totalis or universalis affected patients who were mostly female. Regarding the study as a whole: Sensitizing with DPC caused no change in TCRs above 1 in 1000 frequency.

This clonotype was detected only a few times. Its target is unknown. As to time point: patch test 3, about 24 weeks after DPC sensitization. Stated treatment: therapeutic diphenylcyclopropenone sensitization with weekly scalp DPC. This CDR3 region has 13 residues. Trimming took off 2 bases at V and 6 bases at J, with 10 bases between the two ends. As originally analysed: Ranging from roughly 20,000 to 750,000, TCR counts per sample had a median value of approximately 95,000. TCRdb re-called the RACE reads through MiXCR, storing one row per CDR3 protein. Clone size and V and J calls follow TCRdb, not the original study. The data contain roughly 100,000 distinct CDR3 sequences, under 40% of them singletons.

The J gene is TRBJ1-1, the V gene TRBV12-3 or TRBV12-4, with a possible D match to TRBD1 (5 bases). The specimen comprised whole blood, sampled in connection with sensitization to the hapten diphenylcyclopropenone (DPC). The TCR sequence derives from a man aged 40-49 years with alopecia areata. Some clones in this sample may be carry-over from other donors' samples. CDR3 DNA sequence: TGTGCCAGCAGTTTAATCAGGGAAGCTGAAGCTTTCTTT. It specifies CASSLIREAEAFF.